The present TCR beta chain was sequenced within a study of T-cell memory formation after mild COVID-19. Study-level findings and limits: Mostly located in CM and EM were contracting CD4+ clones, with contracting CD8+ clones located in EMRA.

TCRdb ran MiXCR on the 5' RACE reads and lists one entry per CDR3 protein. The sample consists of some 290,000 distinct CDR3 sequences, around 15% of them appearing once. The V gene's germline CDR1 is SEHNR and CDR2 FQNEAQ (reference sequence). The CDR3 spans 13 residues. V lost 5 bases and J lost 8, with 15 bases in between. About this clonotype itself: Its target is not known.

The chain is built from TRBV7-9 and TRBJ1-2, with D perhaps matching TRBD1 (5 bases). The specimen sequenced was PBMCs or a T cell subset sorted from them (not recorded which). The TCR comes from a man between 18 and 29 years old who had mild COVID-19 (a few samples of this study predate the infection). Cell type and time point are not known. CDR3 nucleotide sequence: TGTGCCAGCAGCCTGGGGCGGAACATGGGCTACACCTTC. Amino acid sequence: CASSLGRNMGYTF. Combining the CDR3 with reference TRBV7-9 and TRBJ1-2 gives the whole variable domain DTGVSQNPRHKITKRGQNVTFRCDPISEHNRLYWYRQTLGQGPEFLTYFQNEAQLEKSRLLSDRFSAERPKGSFSTLEIQRTEQGDSAMYLCASSLGRNMGYTFGSGTRLTVV.